The 15 T cell receptor beta chains presented below share a single source sample, sequenced in a study of CD8+ T cells in alopecia areata. Specified treatment: oral pan-JAK inhibitor, 5-10 mg twice daily. RNA was extracted and reverse transcribed into cDNA as the sequencing template. The method was immunoSEQ multiplex PCR; TCRdb's version includes in-frame clones alone and lacks a portion of them. The sample has over 150,000 clones, about 53% seen once. The specimen comprised CD8+ T cells sorted from blood, sampled at week 24, from a patient treated with tofacitinib. The receptors were gathered from a human donor with alopecia areata.

This clone was observed a few times. This chain uses TRBV6-5 with TRBJ2-3; D could derive from TRBD1 or TRBD2 (6 bases each). Germline V gene lookup returns CDR1 MNHEY and CDR2 SVGAGI. The V gene lost 7 bases and the J gene lost 7 bases, with 18 bases spanning the gap. This CDR3 contains 14 residues. CDR3: CASNGGGGENTQYF. The CDR3 DNA is TGTGCCAGCAATGGGGGCGGCGGGGAAAATACGCAGTATTTT.

V is TRBV30 and J is TRBJ2-2; D not resolved. The CDR3 runs 13 residues. The V gene's germline CDR1 is GTSNPN and CDR2 SVGIG (reference sequence). V was cut by 4 bases and J by 2 bases, with 8 bases left in between. The CDR3 DNA follows: TGTGCCTGGAACCCTGTAAACACCGGGGAGCTGTTTTTT. Protein product: CAWNPVNTGELFF.

This clone showed up just a few times. The chain joins TRBV29-1 to TRBJ1-2, with D unclear. Germline CDR1 reads SQVTM; CDR2 reads ANQGSEA. The CDR3 has 13 amino acids. V lost 0 bases and J 6 bases, leaving 11 bases between the germline ends. This CDR3 reads CSVEDGEMDGYTF. The DNA for the CDR3 is TGCAGCGTTGAAGATGGGGAAATGGATGGCTACACCTTC.

The gene calls are TRBV30 and TRBJ1-6; D remains ambiguous. Trimming removed 0 bases from V and 14 bases from J, with 14 bases in between. CDR1 GTSNPN and CDR2 SVGIG come from the germline V gene (reference sequence). This CDR3 has 13 amino acids. CDR3 residues: CAWSVQSAGSLHF. Written as DNA, the CDR3 is TGTGCCTGGAGTGTACAATCTGCAGGATCCCTCCACTTT.

This clone was found once. V gene TRBV30 combines with J gene TRBJ1-1; no clear D gene. Germline V gene data show CDR1 as GTSNPN and CDR2 as SVGIG (reference sequence). V lost 2 bases to trimming and J lost 6 bases, with 10 bases between them. This CDR3 has 12 amino acids. The CDR3 DNA sequence: TGTGCCTGGAGTCCGATGGGCTCTGAAGCTTTCTTT. Its protein product is CAWSPMGSEAFF.

The chain employs TRBV4-1 and TRBJ1-2; tentatively, D is TRBD1 (6 bases). Trimming took 1 base from V and 1 from J, leaving 7 bases between them. Germline values: CDR1 MGHRA, CDR2 YSYEKL. The CDR3 totals 14 residues. The CDR3 here is CASSQAGVNYGYTF. CDR3 bases: TGCGCCAGCAGCCAAGCAGGGGTTAACTATGGCTACACCTTC.

The chain combines TRBV4-3 with TRBJ1-6; D is unresolved. CDR1 is LGHNA, CDR2 YSLEER, per germline. The CDR3 consists of 17 residues. The germline V and J ends were trimmed by 0 bases and 5 bases, with 14 bases remaining between them. This chain's CDR3 is CASSQDRLGDNNSPLHF. In DNA form, the CDR3 reads TGCGCCAGCAGCCAAGATCGGCTCGGCGACAATAATTCACCCCTCCACTTT.

The chain uses TRBV29-1 and TRBJ2-4, with TRBD2 matching 9 bases. Germline CDR1 SQVTM, CDR2 ANQGSEA. This CDR3 contains 20 residues. Losses at the gene ends were 5 bases for V and 0 bases for J; bases not matched to a gene: 20. The CDR3, as DNA: TGCAGCGTTTACTCATTGGGGACTAGCAAGTCTGAATTAGCCAAAAACATTCAGTACTTC. It specifies CSVYSLGTSKSELAKNIQYF.

This clone was seen more than once but under ten times. This sequence joins TRBV9 and TRBJ1-5, with D perhaps TRBD1 (5 bases). The length of the CDR3 is 15 residues. V was shortened by 0 bases and J by 2 bases, with 9 bases between the two germline ends. Germline loops: CDR1 SGDLS, CDR2 YYNGEE. The CDR3 DNA reads as TGTGCCAGCAGCGTAGGAGGGGCTGGCAATCAGCCCCAGCATTTT. The encoded protein is CASSVGGAGNQPQHF. The whole variable domain, filled in from reference TRBV9 and TRBJ1-5, reads DSGVTQTPKHLITATGQRVTLRCSPRSGDLSVYWYQQSLDQGLQFLIQYYNGEERAKGNILERFSAQQFPDLHSELNLSSLELGDSALYFCASSVGGAGNQPQHFGDGTRLSIL.

The V and J genes are TRBV29-1 and TRBJ2-7, with D perhaps TRBD2 (5 bases). Per the germline V gene, CDR1 is SQVTM and CDR2 is ANQGSEA. V was pared by 4 bases and J by 0 bases, with 13 bases between. The CDR3 covers 14 residues. CDR3 residues: CSVAGLNPSYEQYF. The CDR3 coding sequence is TGCAGCGTTGCCGGACTCAACCCCTCCTACGAGCAGTACTTC.

The chain has TRBV7-9 and TRBJ1-2; the match to TRBD1 covers 11 bases. The ends lost 5 bases at V and 6 bases at J; junction bases unmatched: 11. This CDR3 has 16 amino acids. Germline V gives CDR1 SEHNR, CDR2 FQNEAQ (reference sequence). Written as DNA, the CDR3 is TGTGCCAGCAGCATCTCTGTGGGACAGGGGGGAAATGGCTACACCTTC. The encoded protein is CASSISVGQGGNGYTF.

This clone appeared a few times. This rearrangement joins TRBV5-4 to TRBJ1-2, with D uncertain. Germline loops: CDR1 SGHNT, CDR2 YYREEE (reference sequence). The ends were cut back, 10 bases at V and 3 bases at J, with 10 bases in the middle. The CDR3 covers 11 residues. CDR3 nucleotide sequence: TGTGCCCAGGCGATACACTATGGCTACACCTTC. Amino acids: CAQAIHYGYTF.

This clone has a handful of counts. The CDR3 DNA follows: TGTGCCAGCTCTGCGTCAGGGACCTACGAGCAGTACTTC. It translates to CASSASGTYEQYF. J is TRBJ2-7 and V is TRBV25-1, with TRBD1 as a possible D gene (5 bases). Trimming stripped 8 bases from V and 2 bases from J, with 13 bases between. The CDR3 runs to 13 residues. CDR1 is MGHDK and CDR2 is SYGVNS in the germline V gene.

CDR3 in DNA: TGTGCCAGCAGTGAAGGCGGCGGAAACACTGAAGCTTTCTTT. It is translated as CASSEGGGNTEAFF. This chain connects TRBV2 to TRBJ1-1; D is undetermined. Trimming pared 1 base from V and 2 bases from J, leaving 8 bases between. This CDR3 contains 14 residues. Germline lookup yields CDR1 SNHLY and CDR2 FYNNEI.

To note about this clone: The sample has other DNA sequences that encode this CDR3 too. The gene calls are TRBV4-3 and TRBJ2-5; no clear D gene. Germline V lookup: CDR1 LGHNA, CDR2 YSLEER. The CDR3 length is 13 residues. The germline V and J ends were trimmed by 0 bases and 5 bases, with 7 bases remaining between them. CDR3 bases: TGCGCCAGCAGCCAAGATGTAGAGGAGACCCAGTACTTC. Translated: CASSQDVEETQYF.